Following are 21 T cell receptor beta chains from one sample sequenced in a study of blood T cell repertoires in COVID-19. This table comes from immunoSEQ multiplex PCR, and its TCRdb copy is limited to in-frame clones, with some not included. The table lists a few hundred thousand clones, just under 90% of them singletons, with roughly 2.9% in the top ten. Sequenced input: PBMCs or T cells enriched from blood (not recorded which). These receptors were collected from a woman in her forties or fifties who had been exposed to COVID-19.

The chain is built from TRBV6-5 and TRBJ1-5; a possible D gene is TRBD1 (6 bases). V dropped 6 bases and J dropped 3 bases, with 15 bases sitting between them. Germline V gene sequence: CDR1 MNHEY, CDR2 SVGAGI. CDR3 length: 15 residues. CDR3 loop: CASRPSRGFNQPQHF. The CDR3 DNA is TGTGCCAGCAGGCCAAGCAGGGGATTCAATCAGCCCCAGCATTTT.

The DNA for the CDR3 is TGTGCCAGTAGTATTCCCCGACAGGGTGGGAGCAATCAGCCCCAGCATTTT. It specifies CASSIPRQGGSNQPQHF. V gene TRBV19 combines with J gene TRBJ1-5, with 7 bases aligning to TRBD1. The V and J ends lost 3 bases and 1 base, in that order; junction bases with no gene match: 9. This CDR3 region has 17 residues. The germline V gene encodes CDR1 LNHDA and CDR2 SQIVND (reference sequence). Full variable domain (missing parts from reference TRBV19 and TRBJ1-5): DGGITQSPKYLFRKEGQNVTLSCEQNLNHDAMYWYRQDPGQGLRLIYYSQIVNDFQKGDIAEGYSVSREKKESFPLTVTSAQKNPTAFYLCASSIPRQGGSNQPQHFGDGTRLSIL.

V and J are TRBV28 and TRBJ2-2, with 9 positions matching TRBD2. The length of the CDR3 is 15 residues. Germline V gives CDR1 MDHEN, CDR2 SYDVKM. V lost 6 bases to trimming and J lost 0 bases; unmatched junction nucleotides: 2. Here the CDR3 DNA reads TGTGCCAGCAGGGTAGCGGGGGCGAACACCGGGGAGCTGTTTTTT. As protein: CASRVAGANTGELFF.

The rearrangement joins TRBV30 to TRBJ1-4; 9 nucleotides align to TRBD1. The CDR3 consists of 15 residues. V shed 6 bases, J shed 2 bases, and the junction held 7 bases outside the gene matches. In germline, CDR1 is GTSNPN, CDR2 SVGIG (reference sequence). In DNA, the CDR3 is TGTGCCTGTATGACAGGGGGGTACACTAATGAAAAACTGTTTTTT. This codes for CACMTGGYTNEKLFF.

The chain uses TRBV2 and TRBJ1-2, with TRBD1 identical over 8 bases. The J segment lost 7 bases and the V segment lost 5 bases, leaving 6 bases of the junction unmatched. CDR3 size: 13 residues. Per the germline V gene, CDR1 is SNHLY and CDR2 is FYNNEI. The DNA of the CDR3 is TGTGCCAGCAGTTACCGGGACAGGACTGGCTACACCTTC. It codes for CASSYRDRTGYTF.

Here the CDR3 DNA reads TGTGCCAGCAGCCAAGTGGTTTTAGGGGGTCGGGAGACCCAGTACTTC. Its translation is CASSQVVLGGRETQYF. This chain uses TRBV3-1 (or the pseudogene TRBV3-2) with TRBJ2-5; D perhaps matches TRBD1 (6 bases). The V end was cut by 1 base, the J end by 5 bases, with 17 bases between. Per the germline V gene, CDR1 is LGHDT and CDR2 is YNNKEL (reference sequence). The CDR3 has 16 residues.

The V and J genes are TRBV7-9 and TRBJ1-1; D is unresolved. V was trimmed by 5 bases and J by 8 bases, leaving 9 bases between them. The CDR3 totals 11 residues. The germline V gene encodes CDR1 SEHNR and CDR2 FQNEAQ (reference sequence). CDR3 bases: TGTGCCAGCAGCCTTGGAGGGGAAGCTTTCTTT. It specifies CASSLGGEAFF.

The rearrangement joins TRBV18 to TRBJ2-7; TRBD1 matches 7 bases. The CDR3 extends over 15 amino acids. Germline V lookup: CDR1 KGHSH, CDR2 LQKENI. The J segment lost 2 bases and the V segment lost 3 bases, leaving 7 bases of the junction unmatched. CDR3: CASSPVTGQPYEQYF. CDR3 nucleotide sequence: TGTGCCAGCTCACCTGTCACGGGACAGCCCTACGAGCAGTACTTC.

The genes are TRBV2 and TRBJ2-5; tentative D call: TRBD2 (5 bases). The germline V and J ends were trimmed by 2 bases and 0 bases, with 13 bases remaining between them. This CDR3 spans 16 amino acids. In germline, CDR1 is SNHLY, CDR2 FYNNEI. CDR3 region: CASSEIGGLDQETQYF. CDR3 coding DNA: TGTGCCAGCAGTGAAATTGGCGGGCTAGACCAAGAGACCCAGTACTTC. Complete variable domain (other parts from reference TRBV2 and TRBJ2-5): EPEVTQTPSHQVTQMGQEVILRCVPISNHLYFYWYRQILGQKVEFLVSFYNNEISEKSEIFDDQFSVERPDGSNFTLKIRSTKLEDSAMYFCASSEIGGLDQETQYFGPGTRLLVL.

About this clone: Other DNA sequences in this specimen translate into the identical CDR3. The chain has TRBV28 and TRBJ2-5; D is unresolved. Trimming took off 0 bases at V and 1 base at J, with 6 bases between the two ends. CDR3 length: 14 amino acids. Germline assignment: CDR1 MDHEN and CDR2 SYDVKM. DNA of the CDR3: TGTGCCAGCAGTTTATGGGCTGGCCAAGAGACCCAGTACTTC. Translation gives CASSLWAGQETQYF.

This clone was counted ten times or more. The chain recombines TRBV20-1 with TRBJ1-1, with TRBD1 identical over 8 bases. The CDR3 contains 16 residues. Germline loops: CDR1 DFQATT, CDR2 SNEGSKA (reference sequence). V gave up 6 bases and J gave up 1 base; unmatched junction bases: 13. The CDR3 region has the DNA TGCAGTGCCAGTAAAAGACGACAGGGGCCGAACACTGAAGCTTTCTTT. It codes for CSASKRRQGPNTEAFF.

The chain has TRBV5-4 and TRBJ2-7, with TRBD1 matching 8 bases. This CDR3 is 14 amino acids long. Germline V gene sequence: CDR1 SGHNT, CDR2 YYREEE (reference sequence). Trimming at V came to 4 bases and at J to 0 bases, leaving 3 bases not matched to a gene. As DNA, the CDR3 is TGTGCCAGCAGCCCGGGACAGGTCTCCTACGAGCAGTACTTC. Translating gives CASSPGQVSYEQYF.

The chain is built from TRBV6-5 and TRBJ2-5; 8 positions agree with TRBD1. CDR1 is MNHEY and CDR2 is SVGAGI in the germline V gene. V lost 1 base, J lost 1 base, and 2 bases stayed unmatched. This CDR3 contains 15 residues. The CDR3 protein is CASSYWTGSQETQYF. In nucleotides, the CDR3 is TGTGCCAGCAGTTACTGGACAGGGAGCCAAGAGACCCAGTACTTC.

The chain recombines TRBV5-1 with TRBJ2-7; 7 bases agree with TRBD1. The CDR3 covers 13 residues. Germline trimming cut 5 bases from V and 6 bases from J; bases unmatched to any gene: 8. Germline V gives CDR1 SGHRS, CDR2 YFSETQ. The CDR3 here is CASSQPTGSEQYF. The CDR3 DNA follows: TGCGCCAGCAGTCAACCGACAGGGAGCGAGCAGTACTTC.

This clone was counted only a few times. The rearrangement links TRBV7-9 to TRBJ1-1; 8 bases align to TRBD1. The CDR3 totals 16 residues. Trimming at V came to 3 bases and at J to 3 bases, leaving 9 bases not matched to a gene. Germline loops: CDR1 SEHNR, CDR2 FQNEAQ (reference sequence). The CDR3 region has the DNA TGTGCCAGCAGCTTGCTAAACGGACAGGGCGACACTGAAGCTTTCTTT. Residues: CASSLLNGQGDTEAFF. The variable domain in full, completed from reference TRBV7-9 and TRBJ1-1, reads DTGVSQNPRHKITKRGQNVTFRCDPISEHNRLYWYRQTLGQGPEFLTYFQNEAQLEKSRLLSDRFSAERPKGSFSTLEIQRTEQGDSAMYLCASSLLNGQGDTEAFFGQGTRLTVV.

The rearrangement uses TRBV1 and TRBJ2-3; the DNA was not used to check the table's D call, TRBD2. TRBV1 is labeled a pseudogene. The CDR3 covers 19 residues. CDR3 sequence (DNA): TGCACCAGCAGCTGCCTTGTCAGCTTGCGGGGGGGCCTGGCAGATACGCAGTATTTT. The encoded protein is CTSSCLVSLRGGLADTQYF.

This chain uses TRBV3-1 (or the pseudogene TRBV3-2) with TRBJ1-5; D gene unclear. The germline gives CDR1 LGHDT, CDR2 YNNKEL (reference sequence). The CDR3 length is 14 residues. The V gene lost 2 bases and the J gene lost 7 bases, with 12 bases spanning the gap. CDR3 in DNA: TGTGCCAGCAGCCAATCAGGATCAGGACAGCCCCAGCATTTT. Its translation: CASSQSGSGQPQHF.

The V gene is TRBV2, the J gene TRBJ1-5; tentatively, D is TRBD1 (5 bases). This CDR3 has 15 residues. The V gene lost 6 bases and the J gene lost 0 bases, with 12 bases spanning the gap. Germline CDR1 and CDR2: SNHLY and FYNNEI. The CDR3 reads CASRETENSNQPQHF. CDR3 DNA sequence: TGTGCCAGCAGGGAGACAGAAAATAGCAATCAGCCCCAGCATTTT.

This clone was recorded only once. The chain joins TRBV5-1 to TRBJ2-1; 10 bases match TRBD1. CDR3 length: 15 amino acids. Germline V gives CDR1 SGHRS, CDR2 YFSETQ. J lost 3 bases, V lost 3 bases, and 3 bases had no gene match. The CDR3: CASSSGQGHYNEQFF. CDR3 in DNA: TGCGCCAGCAGCTCGGGACAGGGGCACTACAATGAGCAGTTCTTC.

The rearrangement joins TRBV6-1 to TRBJ1-5; D is uncertain. CDR1 MNHNS and CDR2 SASEGT come from the germline V gene. The CDR3 extends over 11 amino acids. The V and J ends lost 3 bases and 10 bases respectively, with 7 bases between them. CDR3 amino acids: CASSESVPQHF. The CDR3 bases are TGTGCCAGCAGTGAGTCCGTCCCCCAGCATTTT.

V gene TRBV9 combines with J gene TRBJ1-5; D gene uncertain. V was trimmed by 0 bases and J by 1 base, leaving 5 bases between them. This CDR3 contains 14 residues. The germline gives CDR1 SGDLS, CDR2 YYNGEE. The DNA of the CDR3 is TGTGCCAGCAGCGTAGCGGGAAGCAATCAGCCCCAGCATTTT. Translated: CASSVAGSNQPQHF. Looking up the rest from reference TRBV9 and TRBJ1-5 gives the full variable domain: DSGVTQTPKHLITATGQRVTLRCSPRSGDLSVYWYQQSLDQGLQFLIQYYNGEERAKGNILERFSAQQFPDLHSELNLSSLELGDSALYFCASSVAGSNQPQHFGDGTRLSIL.